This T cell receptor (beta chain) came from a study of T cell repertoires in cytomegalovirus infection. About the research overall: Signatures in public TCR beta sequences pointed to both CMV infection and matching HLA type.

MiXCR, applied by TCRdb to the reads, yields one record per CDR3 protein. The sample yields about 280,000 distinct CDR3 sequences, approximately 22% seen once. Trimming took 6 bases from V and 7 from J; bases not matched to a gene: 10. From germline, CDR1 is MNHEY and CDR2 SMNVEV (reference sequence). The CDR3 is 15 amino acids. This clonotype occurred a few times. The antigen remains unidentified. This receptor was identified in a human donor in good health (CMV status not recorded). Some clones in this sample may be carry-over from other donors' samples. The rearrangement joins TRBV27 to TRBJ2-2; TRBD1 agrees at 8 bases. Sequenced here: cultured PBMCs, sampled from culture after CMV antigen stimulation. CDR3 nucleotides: TGTGCCAGCAGCCACGACAGGGGATTTGGCGGGGAGCTGTTTTTT. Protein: CASSHDRGFGGELFF.